This TCR beta chain was documented in a study of CD8+CD57+ T cells in acquired aplastic anemia. Study overall: Recorded DNA amounts for sorted CD4+ and CD8+ cells had an average of 3.2 ug. Researchers reported that healthy donors averaged approximately 10 million reads for CD4+ cells.

Using genomic DNA as the template, TCR beta VDJ and CDR3 profiling was carried out. Each CDR3 protein gets one entry after TCRdb re-called the reads with MiXCR. Here the sample spans roughly 180,000 distinct CDR3 sequences, approximately 45% being singletons. Trimming removed 2 bases at V and 2 bases at J, with 9 bases between. CDR3 length: 14 residues. Looked up from germline, CDR1 is SGDLS and CDR2 is YYNGEE. The chain combines TRBV9 with TRBJ2-3, with a possible D match to TRBD2 (6 bases). The source is a human donor in good health. Sequencing was performed on sorted CD4+, CD8+, or CD8+CD57+ T cells (not recorded which) from PBMCs. The CDR3 spells CASSVAGSTDTQYF. The CDR3 DNA is TGTGCCAGCAGCGTTGCGGGGTCCACAGATACGCAGTATTTT.